The 26 T cell receptor beta chains below come from one sample, sequenced in a study of blood T cell repertoires in COVID-19. The method was immunoSEQ multiplex PCR; TCRdb's version includes in-frame clones alone and lacks a portion of them. The sample has roughly 41,000 clones; approximately 85% are singletons. Input material: peripheral blood. The receptors come from a human donor in a cohort sampled during active COVID-19. The donor label of this sample is uncertain.

V and J are TRBV12-3 or TRBV12-4 and TRBJ1-2; unclear D gene. The CDR3 loop spans 13 amino acids. V gave up 1 base and J gave up 3 bases, with 6 bases separating them. In DNA, the CDR3 is TGTGCCAGCAGTTTAGGAATAGACTATGGCTACACCTTC. Its translation: CASSLGIDYGYTF.

In DNA form, the CDR3 reads TGTGCCAGCAGCTCCAGACTAGCGGGGGGCCTCGAAAATACGCAGTATTTT. Its protein product is CASSSRLAGGLENTQYF. The genes are TRBV7-3 and TRBJ2-3, with 13 bases that match TRBD2. Germline V gene data show CDR1 as SGHTA and CDR2 as FQGTGA. V trimming: 4 bases; J trimming: 7 bases; junction bases outside the gene matches: 11. This CDR3 is built from 17 residues.

The J gene is TRBJ2-3, the V gene TRBV4-3, with D possibly being TRBD2 (5 bases). Per germline, CDR1 LGHNA and CDR2 YSLEER. This CDR3 spans 17 amino acids. Deletions cut 0 bases from V and 0 bases from J, with 13 bases between. The CDR3 here is CASSQDLPSISTDTQYF. The CDR3 DNA reads as TGCGCCAGCAGCCAAGATTTACCTAGCATAAGCACAGATACGCAGTATTTT.

The V and J genes are TRBV27 and TRBJ1-2; TRBD1 aligns across 7 bases. This CDR3 comprises 13 residues. J lost 6 bases, V lost 6 bases, and 7 bases had no gene match. Germline values: CDR1 MNHEY, CDR2 SMNVEV (reference sequence). The CDR3 spells CASRPRTGDGYTF. As DNA, the CDR3 is TGTGCCAGCAGACCTAGGACAGGAGATGGCTACACCTTC.

This clone was observed a few times. The chain combines TRBV2 with TRBJ1-4; 9 bases fit TRBD1. CDR3 length: 15 residues. Germline CDR1 is SNHLY and CDR2 is FYNNEI. The V gene end was trimmed by 6 bases and the J gene end by 7 bases; junction bases not matched to a gene: 9. CDR3 DNA: TGTGCCAGCAGCTTCACTGGGACAGGGTCTGAAAAACTGTTTTTT. Protein sequence: CASSFTGTGSEKLFF.

This clone has just a few counts. The chain is built from TRBV5-4 and TRBJ2-5; D is uncertain. The germline V gene encodes CDR1 SGHNT and CDR2 YYREEE (reference sequence). CDR3 length: 13 amino acids. V was shortened by 2 bases and J by 2 bases, with 7 bases between the two germline ends. The CDR3 sequence is CASSFSVQETQYF. DNA for the CDR3: TGTGCCAGCAGCTTCTCCGTTCAAGAGACCCAGTACTTC.

The rearrangement links TRBV19 to TRBJ2-1; the D is unclear. From germline, CDR1 is LNHDA and CDR2 SQIVND (reference sequence). Trimming removed 2 bases at V and 3 bases at J, with 14 bases between. CDR3 length: 16 amino acids. DNA of the CDR3: TGTGCCAGTAGTATAATAGACAAGAAGATCTACAATGAGCAGTTCTTC. The encoded protein is CASSIIDKKIYNEQFF. Based on the CDR3 plus reference TRBV19 and TRBJ2-1, the full variable domain is DGGITQSPKYLFRKEGQNVTLSCEQNLNHDAMYWYRQDPGQGLRLIYYSQIVNDFQKGDIAEGYSVSREKKESFPLTVTSAQKNPTAFYLCASSIIDKKIYNEQFFGPGTRLTVL.

For the CDR3, the DNA is TGTGCCAGTAGCAAGGACACGGCAAGCTCCTATAATTCACCCCTCCACTTT. It specifies CASSKDTASSYNSPLHF. This chain uses TRBV19 with TRBJ1-6; D perhaps matches TRBD1 (5 bases). Germline V gene sequence: CDR1 LNHDA, CDR2 SQIVND (reference sequence). The CDR3 consists of 17 residues. Trimming stripped 6 bases from V and 0 bases from J, with 15 bases between.

The chain has TRBV4-2 and TRBJ2-2; 9 bases agree with TRBD2. This CDR3 is built from 17 residues. Germline V gene lookup returns CDR1 LGHNA and CDR2 YNFKEQ. V lost 4 bases and J lost 2; bases outside the gene matches: 8. CDR3 coding DNA: TGTGCCAGCAGCCCTCGGCTAGCGGGGCTTAACACCGGGGAGCTGTTTTTT. Translating it yields CASSPRLAGLNTGELFF.

J is TRBJ1-2 and V is TRBV5-1, with D uncertain. The CDR3 has 14 amino acids. Trimming shortened V by 0 bases and J by 8 bases, and 14 bases separated the two germline ends. Germline lookup yields CDR1 SGHRS and CDR2 YFSETQ. This CDR3 reads CASSLVAEGQGYTF. CDR3 coding DNA: TGCGCCAGCAGCTTGGTAGCGGAGGGTCAGGGCTACACCTTC.

This chain uses TRBV6-5 with TRBJ1-3; TRBD1 matches 11 bases. This CDR3 spans 16 amino acids. Unmatched junction bases numbered 5, after V lost 4 bases and J lost 3 bases. Germline CDR1 is MNHEY and CDR2 is SVGAGI. The CDR3 spells CASSLGQGASGNTIYF. The CDR3 bases are TGTGCCAGCAGTTTAGGACAGGGGGCAAGTGGAAACACCATATATTTT.

J is TRBJ2-5 and V is TRBV5-4; D possibly corresponds to TRBD2 (7 bases). This CDR3 comprises 17 residues. In germline, CDR1 is SGHNT, CDR2 YYREEE (reference sequence). V was trimmed by 1 base and J by 0 bases, leaving 16 bases between them. The CDR3 here is CASSLLSRGGHQETQYF. The CDR3 DNA reads as TGTGCCAGCAGCTTGCTCTCTAGGGGGGGCCACCAAGAGACCCAGTACTTC.

This chain links TRBV28 with TRBJ2-7; 7 bases map to TRBD1. V was clipped by 5 bases and J by 3 bases; unmatched bases: 13. CDR3 length: 16 residues. Looked up from germline, CDR1 is MDHEN and CDR2 is SYDVKM. The CDR3 nucleotides are TGTGCCAGCAGTGTCTCCCCGGGACAGATCAACTACGAGCAGTACTTC. Amino acid sequence: CASSVSPGQINYEQYF.

The chain carries TRBV9 and TRBJ2-3; 7 bases are a match to TRBD2. V shed 4 bases, J shed 6 bases, and the junction held 11 bases outside the gene matches. This CDR3 contains 15 residues. CDR1 is SGDLS and CDR2 is YYNGEE in the germline V gene. CDR3 sequence reads: CASSTEGTTLDTQYF. CDR3 nucleotides: TGTGCCAGCAGCACCGAGGGGACTACCCTGGATACGCAGTATTTT.

A few counts support this clone. This sequence joins TRBV11-1 and TRBJ2-7; 10 nucleotides agree with TRBD2. CDR3 length equals 15 residues. CDR1 is SGHAT and CDR2 is FQDESV in the germline V gene (reference sequence). The J segment lost 2 bases and the V segment lost 5 bases, leaving 6 bases of the junction unmatched. CDR3 DNA: TGTGCCAGCAGCCCGCCTAGCGGGGGTACCTACGAGCAGTACTTC. Its translation is CASSPPSGGTYEQYF.

The V and J genes are TRBV9 and TRBJ2-2; no definite D call. CDR1 and CDR2 from the germline V gene are SGDLS and YYNGEE. Trimming removed 0 bases at V and 6 bases at J, with 12 bases between. The CDR3 loop spans 15 amino acids. The CDR3 bases are TGTGCCAGCAGCGTAGCTGGCACATCAGCCGGGGAGCTGTTTTTT. Translated, it gives CASSVAGTSAGELFF.

The chain is built from TRBV7-9 and TRBJ1-2, with 7 bases matching TRBD1. The V gene's germline CDR1 is SEHNR and CDR2 FQNEAQ (reference sequence). CDR3 length equals 13 residues. Trimming cost V 4 bases and J 7 bases; bases outside gene matches: 6. CDR3: CASSYRGWGGYTF. In DNA, the CDR3 is TGTGCCAGCAGCTACAGGGGATGGGGTGGCTACACCTTC.

The gene calls are TRBV10-3 and TRBJ1-2; 12 bases are a match to TRBD1. This CDR3 region has 14 residues. V lost 3 bases to trimming and J lost 8 bases; unmatched junction nucleotides: 4. Looked up from germline, CDR1 is ENHRY and CDR2 is SYGVKD. The DNA for the CDR3 is TGTGCCATCAGTGATAGGGACAGGGGGCAGGGCTACACCTTC. As protein: CAISDRDRGQGYTF.

J is TRBJ1-3 and V is TRBV3-1 (or the pseudogene TRBV3-2), with 7 bases fitting TRBD1. Losses at the gene ends were 2 bases for V and 1 base for J; bases not matched to a gene: 5. This CDR3 has 16 residues. CDR1 is LGHDT and CDR2 is YNNKEL in the germline V gene (reference sequence). This CDR3 reads CASSQFMTGSGNTIYF. CDR3 DNA: TGTGCCAGCAGCCAATTTATGACAGGGTCTGGAAACACCATATATTTT.

J is TRBJ2-2 and V is TRBV15; 7 bases are shared with TRBD1. The V segment lost 0 bases and the J segment 4 bases; nucleotides outside the gene matches: 8. Germline values: CDR1 LNHNV, CDR2 YYDKDF (reference sequence). The CDR3 spans 17 residues. The DNA for the CDR3 is TGTGCCACCAGCAGAGATCCTGGCCAGGGGGTCACCGGGGAGCTGTTTTTT. Residues: CATSRDPGQGVTGELFF. Together with reference TRBV15 and TRBJ2-2, the CDR3 gives the full variable domain: DAMVIQNPRYQVTQFGKPVTLSCSQTLNHNVMYWYQQKSSQAPKLLFHYYDKDFNNEADTPDNFQSRRPNTSFCFLDIRSPGLGDTAMYLCATSRDPGQGVTGELFFGEGSRLTVL.

The genes are TRBV6-2 or TRBV6-3 and TRBJ2-5, with 9 bases matching TRBD1. Trimming at V came to 5 bases and at J to 6 bases, leaving 7 bases not matched to a gene. The CDR3 spans 14 residues. CDR1 MNHEY and CDR2 SVGEGT come from the germline V gene. The CDR3 region has the DNA TGTGCCAGCAGTGGGACAGGGATTTTGAAGACCCAGTACTTC. Its protein product is CASSGTGILKTQYF.

V gene TRBV7-8 combines with J gene TRBJ2-3; 13 bases fit TRBD2. Trimming at V came to 5 bases and at J to 4 bases, leaving 6 bases not matched to a gene. Germline CDR1 and CDR2: SGHVS and FQNEAQ. The CDR3 runs to 16 residues. In nucleotides, the CDR3 is TGTGCCAGCAGCCCACTGACTAGCGGGGGGCCAGATACGCAGTATTTT. Its translation: CASSPLTSGGPDTQYF. Using reference TRBV7-8 and TRBJ2-3 for the parts outside the CDR3, the full variable domain is GAGVSQSPRYKVAKRGQDVALRCDPISGHVSLFWYQQALGQGPEFLTYFQNEAQLDKSGLPSDRFFAERPEGSVSTLKIQRTQQEDSAVYLCASSPLTSGGPDTQYFGPGTRLTVL.

The V and J genes are TRBV7-8 and TRBJ2-1; 8 bases match TRBD1. After removal of 1 base from V and 7 bases from J, the junction contained 6 bases not matched to a gene. The CDR3 has 15 residues. Germline assignment: CDR1 SGHVS and CDR2 FQNEAQ. In nucleotides, the CDR3 is TGTGCCAGCAGCTTAGACAGGGGGAAGGGGAATGAGCAGTTCTTC. This encodes CASSLDRGKGNEQFF.

A single count supports this clone. This chain uses TRBV7-6 with TRBJ2-5; D perhaps matches TRBD2 (6 bases). This CDR3 has 15 amino acids. Trimming pared 3 bases from V and 5 bases from J, leaving 16 bases between. In germline, CDR1 is SGHVS, CDR2 FNYEAQ. For the CDR3, the DNA is TGTGCCAGCAGCTTCAGGACTAACCCGGGGGAGACCCAGTACTTC. It is translated as CASSFRTNPGETQYF.

V gene TRBV3-1 (or the pseudogene TRBV3-2) combines with J gene TRBJ2-3; the D gene is possibly TRBD2 (6 bases). In germline, CDR1 is LGHDT, CDR2 YNNKEL (reference sequence). V lost 2 bases and J lost 2, with 17 bases in between. The CDR3 covers 17 residues. CDR3 nucleotide sequence: TGTGCCAGCAGCCAAACGCGCGCGGGGACGGCCACAGATACGCAGTATTTT. Its protein is CASSQTRAGTATDTQYF.

The genes are TRBV5-4 and TRBJ2-7; TRBD2 aligns across 9 bases. The germline V gene has CDR1 SGHNT and CDR2 YYREEE (reference sequence). V was pared by 4 bases and J by 2 bases, with 10 bases of the junction left unmatched. The CDR3 has 16 amino acids. The CDR3: CASSPDPRGGAYEQYF. The CDR3, as DNA: TGTGCCAGCAGCCCGGACCCCCGCGGGGGGGCCTACGAGCAGTACTTC.